The rows below give T cell receptor beta chains drawn from one sample of a study of graft-versus-host responses after intestinal transplantation. Profiled with immunoSEQ multiplex PCR; TCRdb holds only in-frame clones, not every one. The data show several thousand clones, around 30% seen once. This specimen was alloreactive CD8+ T cells from a mixed lymphocyte reaction culture, taken before intestinal transplant. The receptors derive from a human patient who received an intestinal transplant. The conserved cysteine and the conserved F or W are not part of the CDR3 here. The order of the fields is V gene, CDR3 protein.

v_call: TRBV2; cdr3_aa: ASSEARLLKY
v_call: TRBV7-3; cdr3_aa: ASSLQQISGGRTEAF
v_call: TRBV4-1; cdr3_aa: ASSQVLYSSNTEAF
v_call: TRBV5-6; cdr3_aa: ASSLETGRQGYGYT
v_call: TRBV7-9; cdr3_aa: ASSSLLSREGSTDTQY
v_call: TRBV7-9; cdr3_aa: ASSLALVAGMSDEQY
v_call: TRBV6-1; cdr3_aa: ASIEPGLAVNEQF
v_call: TRBV19; cdr3_aa: ASSILGRGVNQPQH
v_call: TRBV13; cdr3_aa: ASSLVYILQDTGELF
v_call: TRBV5-1; cdr3_aa: ASSGGTGSLYGYT
v_call: TRBV15; cdr3_aa: ATSRSLAGSYEQY
v_call: TRBV4-3; cdr3_aa: ASSPSYSITDTQY
v_call: TRBV6-5; cdr3_aa: ASSYGTGISPQH
v_call: TRBV27; cdr3_aa: ASSLWGPQGNYGYT
v_call: TRBV19; cdr3_aa: ASSLWAGGNQPQH
v_call: TRBV4-1; cdr3_aa: ASSQLGAGGGETQY
v_call: TRBV29-1; cdr3_aa: SVRGTGSNYGYT
v_call: TRBV5-8; cdr3_aa: ASSSGTAHLETQY
v_call: TRBV4-2; cdr3_aa: ASSPGQGYGYT
v_call: TRBV27; cdr3_aa: ASSWGSGSSYEQY
v_call: TRBV6-9; cdr3_aa: ASSYGSVNQPQH
v_call: TRBV9; cdr3_aa: ASSVEPGWAVGYYEQY
v_call: TRBV27; cdr3_aa: ASSLFGGSGNTIY
v_call: TRBV7-8; cdr3_aa: ASSSHFGGNWGEQY
v_call: TRBV6-6; cdr3_aa: ASSLLSGHYYGYT
v_call: TRBV7-9; cdr3_aa: ASSWPGQVVIEQY
v_call: TRBV27; cdr3_aa: ASSLVRPSGWNEQY
v_call: TRBV9; cdr3_aa: ASSVAPTDENTEAF
v_call: TRBV7-9; cdr3_aa: ASSPMGGTEY
v_call: TRBV7-6; cdr3_aa: ASSQTGEPLH
v_call: TRBV7-7; cdr3_aa: ASSLTGMNTGELF
v_call: TRBV7-6; cdr3_aa: ASSPRIKTGNFYEQY
v_call: TRBV30; cdr3_aa: AWSVDSGQFAGNTIY
v_call: TRBV10-3; cdr3_aa: AISETGFTEAF
v_call: TRBV7-9; cdr3_aa: ASSFSTGFETQY
v_call: TRBV7-6; cdr3_aa: ASSLELAKGNEQF
v_call: TRBV10-2; cdr3_aa: ASSDMGHSYEQY
v_call: TRBV11-1; cdr3_aa: ASSLDRGAEY
v_call: TRBV30; cdr3_aa: AWNEEWVGYT
v_call: TRBV27; cdr3_aa: ASSWTRVGEQY
v_call: TRBV7-9; cdr3_aa: ASTQRNEQF
v_call: TRBV27; cdr3_aa: ASSLIGEDTQY